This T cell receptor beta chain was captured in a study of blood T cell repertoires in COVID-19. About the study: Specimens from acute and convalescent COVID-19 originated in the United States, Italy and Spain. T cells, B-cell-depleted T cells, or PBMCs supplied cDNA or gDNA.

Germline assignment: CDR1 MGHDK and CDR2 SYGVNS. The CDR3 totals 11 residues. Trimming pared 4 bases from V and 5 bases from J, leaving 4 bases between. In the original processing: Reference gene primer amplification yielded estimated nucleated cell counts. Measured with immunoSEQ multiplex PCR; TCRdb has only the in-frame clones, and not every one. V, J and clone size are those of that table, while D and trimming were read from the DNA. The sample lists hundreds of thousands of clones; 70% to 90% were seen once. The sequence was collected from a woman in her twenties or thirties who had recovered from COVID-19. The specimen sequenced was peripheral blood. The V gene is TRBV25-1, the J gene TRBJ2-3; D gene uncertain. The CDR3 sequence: CASSALDTQYF. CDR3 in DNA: TGTGCCAGCAGTGCCTTAGATACGCAGTATTTT.